This passage covers 20 T cell receptor beta chains from one sample sequenced in a study of blood T cell repertoires in COVID-19. Profiled with immunoSEQ multiplex PCR; TCRdb holds only in-frame clones, not every one. The repertoire consists of roughly 250,000 clones, with around 83% occurring once and the leading ten covering 7.4%. Input material: peripheral blood. The receptors derive from a woman aged 45-59 years with acute or convalescent COVID-19.

The chain recombines TRBV28 with TRBJ2-7, with D possibly matching TRBD2 (6 bases). Germline V gene data show CDR1 as MDHEN and CDR2 as SYDVKM. The V end was cut by 8 bases, the J end by 1 base, with 18 bases between. The CDR3 is 15 amino acids. In DNA form, the CDR3 reads TGTGCCAGCCGTCCCCCTCGGGGGTTATCCTACGAGCAGTACTTC. Its protein is CASRPPRGLSYEQYF.

About this clone itself: A read error may account for a junction end that differs from germline. V and J are TRBV19 and TRBJ2-7, with D tentatively TRBD1 (5 bases). Germline V CDR1 and CDR2: LNHDA, SQIVND (reference sequence). CDR3 length equals 13 residues. The CDR3 DNA reads TGTGCCAGTAGTATTGCCTTGTGGGGCAGTCCTACTTTC. As protein: CASSIALWGSPTF.

This sequence joins TRBV2 and TRBJ2-1, with 8 bases identical to TRBD2. J lost 12 bases, V lost 5 bases, and 15 bases had no gene match. Germline lookup yields CDR1 SNHLY and CDR2 FYNNEI. This CDR3 has 15 amino acids. This chain's CDR3 is CASSSRTGGATAQFF. CDR3 DNA: TGTGCCAGCAGTAGTAGAACGGGGGGGGCCACAGCGCAGTTCTTC.

A note on this clone: A read error may explain this, as a much larger clone is one base away. The V gene is TRBV21-1, the J gene TRBJ2-3; the table's D call, TRBD1, has no DNA check behind it. TRBV21-1 counts as a pseudogene. The CDR3 is 11 residues long. The CDR3: CASTHTDTQYF. As DNA, the CDR3 is TGTGCCAGCACCCACACAGATACGCAGTATTTT.

This clone appeared a few times. The chain combines TRBV6-6 with TRBJ2-7, with 8 bases that match TRBD1. CDR3 length: 13 amino acids. The trim removed 4 bases at V and 3 bases at J, leaving 2 bases unmatched. The germline gives CDR1 MNHNY, CDR2 SVGAGI (reference sequence). CDR3 amino acids: CASSWDRNYEQYF. The CDR3 coding sequence is TGTGCCAGCAGTTGGGACAGGAACTACGAGCAGTACTTC.

The CDR3, as DNA: TGTGCCAGCAGTCTTCCGGGGTCTCGGGGCTACACCTTC. It yields the protein CASSLPGSRGYTF. The gene calls are TRBV12-3 or TRBV12-4 and TRBJ1-2; D unclear. This CDR3 is built from 13 residues. The V end was cut by 5 bases, the J end by 8 bases, with 15 bases between.

The chain links TRBV7-9 to TRBJ1-1, with TRBD1 matching over 7 bases. The CDR3 has 15 amino acids. The germline gives CDR1 SEHNR, CDR2 FQNEAQ (reference sequence). The J segment lost 1 base and the V segment lost 6 bases, leaving 8 bases of the junction unmatched. CDR3 nucleotide sequence: TGTGCCAGCAGTAAACAGGGGCGGGGGAACACTGAAGCTTTCTTT. Protein: CASSKQGRGNTEAFF.

The chain is built from TRBV4-1 and TRBJ1-4; a weak D match, TRBD1 (5 bases). The CDR3 runs 13 residues. Per germline, CDR1 MGHRA and CDR2 YSYEKL. V dropped 2 bases and J dropped 8 bases, with 9 bases sitting between them. The CDR3 region has the DNA TGCGCCAGCAGCCAACCAGGGAACGAAAAACTGTTTTTT. It yields the protein CASSQPGNEKLFF.

The V call is TRBV12-3 or TRBV12-4, the J call TRBJ1-5, with D perhaps matching TRBD1 (5 bases). The CDR3 sequence is 12 residues long. V was trimmed by 6 bases and J by 6 bases, leaving 9 bases between them. The CDR3 here is CASRGRGQPQHF. CDR3 DNA sequence: TGTGCCAGCAGGGGGCGAGGTCAGCCCCAGCATTTT.

The V call is TRBV7-9, the J call TRBJ1-1; D call uncertain. Trimming shortened V by 5 bases and J by 0 bases, and 16 bases separated the two germline ends. Germline V gives CDR1 SEHNR, CDR2 FQNEAQ (reference sequence). This CDR3 contains 16 residues. The CDR3 sequence: CASSLGVGGMNTEAFF. The CDR3 coding sequence is TGTGCCAGCAGCCTCGGGGTCGGCGGCATGAACACTGAAGCTTTCTTT.

CDR3 DNA: TGTGCCAGCAGTGATGGACAGGGCCTGGGTTCACCCCTCCACTTT. Its translation is CASSDGQGLGSPLHF. This chain links TRBV6-6 with TRBJ1-6; 8 bases match TRBD1. V gave up 5 bases and J gave up 9 bases; unmatched junction bases: 9. In germline, CDR1 is MNHNY, CDR2 SVGAGI (reference sequence). The CDR3 has 15 amino acids.

The rearrangement joins TRBV3-1 (or the pseudogene TRBV3-2) to TRBJ1-2, with D possibly matching TRBD1 (5 bases). The CDR3 consists of 14 residues. The V gene's germline CDR1 is LGHDT and CDR2 YNNKEL (reference sequence). Trimming removed 0 bases from V and 8 bases from J, with 13 bases in between. The DNA of the CDR3 is TGTGCCAGCAGCCAAGAGGGCAGGGTTGGGGGCTACACCTTC. Protein sequence: CASSQEGRVGGYTF.

The chain carries TRBV7-2 and TRBJ2-7, with 7 bases aligning to TRBD1. J lost 4 bases, V lost 2 bases, and 5 bases had no gene match. Germline CDR1 and CDR2: SGHTA and FQGNSA. This CDR3 region has 14 residues. The CDR3 nucleotides are TGTGCCAGCAGCTTACCAACAGGGGTTTACGAGCAGTACTTC. Protein: CASSLPTGVYEQYF.

The V gene is TRBV7-8, the J gene TRBJ2-5; TRBD1 matches at 9 bases. This CDR3 spans 15 amino acids. The V gene end was trimmed by 1 base and the J gene end by 5 bases; junction bases not matched to a gene: 5. The germline gives CDR1 SGHVS, CDR2 FQNEAQ. The CDR3 DNA follows: TGTGCCAGCAGCTTAGTAACAGGGGGCGCGGAGACCCAGTACTTC. It yields the protein CASSLVTGGAETQYF.

The chain uses TRBV19 and TRBJ2-3; 8 bases align to TRBD2. Germline V gives CDR1 LNHDA, CDR2 SQIVND (reference sequence). CDR3 length equals 16 residues. The trim removed 1 base at V and 4 bases at J, leaving 7 bases unmatched. The CDR3 DNA reads TGTGCCAGTAGTATAGTGGGTAGCGGGGCCGCAGATACGCAGTATTTT. Translated, it gives CASSIVGSGAADTQYF.

The chain recombines TRBV9 with TRBJ2-5; tentative D call: TRBD1 (6 bases). The CDR3 runs to 14 residues. The germline CDR1 and CDR2 sequences are SGDLS and YYNGEE. Trimming left V 7 bases short and J 5 bases short, with 18 bases between. CDR3 region: CASAVGAEGETQYF. The CDR3 DNA reads TGTGCCAGCGCCGTGGGGGCAGAAGGGGAGACCCAGTACTTC.

V usage is TRBV2 and J usage is TRBJ2-1, with 8 bases fitting TRBD1. Trimming removed 5 bases from V and 6 bases from J; junction bases left unmatched: 15. Germline V CDR1 and CDR2: SNHLY, FYNNEI. This CDR3 is built from 17 residues. CDR3 in DNA: TGTGCCAGCAGTCGACAGGGGCAACCTTTTACGAGCAATGAGCAGTTCTTC. Translated: CASSRQGQPFTSNEQFF.

V usage is TRBV5-4 and J usage is TRBJ2-7, with D possibly being TRBD1 (6 bases). The V end lost 4 bases, the J end lost 3 bases, and 14 bases lay between the germline ends. CDR1 is SGHNT and CDR2 is YYREEE in the germline V gene (reference sequence). The CDR3 is made up of 14 amino acids. Here the CDR3 DNA reads TGTGCCAGCAGCCCGCAGGGGAGATACTACGAGCAGTACTTC. As protein: CASSPQGRYYEQYF.

In this sample, this clone turned up many times. The CDR3, as DNA: TGTGCCAGCAGTTTAGATCCCGGGACTGCGGCTGTGGAGCAGTACTTC. Translating gives CASSLDPGTAAVEQYF. This rearrangement joins TRBV27 to TRBJ2-7, with a tentative D call TRBD2 (6 bases). The CDR3 is 16 amino acids. Germline CDR1 is MNHEY and CDR2 is SMNVEV (reference sequence). V was pared by 2 bases and J by 7 bases, with 21 bases between.

V usage is TRBV7-9 and J usage is TRBJ2-6; the match to TRBD1 covers 7 bases. V shed 5 bases and J 7 bases; nucleotides not matched to a gene: 5. CDR1 and CDR2 (germline): SEHNR, FQNEAQ (reference sequence). This CDR3 has 14 residues. The DNA for the CDR3 is TGTGCCAGCAGCCAGACAGGGCAAGCCAACGTCCTGACTTTC. Translated, it gives CASSQTGQANVLTF. Combining the CDR3 with reference TRBV7-9 and TRBJ2-6 gives the whole variable domain DTGVSQNPRHKITKRGQNVTFRCDPISEHNRLYWYRQTLGQGPEFLTYFQNEAQLEKSRLLSDRFSAERPKGSFSTLEIQRTEQGDSAMYLCASSQTGQANVLTFGAGSRLTVL.